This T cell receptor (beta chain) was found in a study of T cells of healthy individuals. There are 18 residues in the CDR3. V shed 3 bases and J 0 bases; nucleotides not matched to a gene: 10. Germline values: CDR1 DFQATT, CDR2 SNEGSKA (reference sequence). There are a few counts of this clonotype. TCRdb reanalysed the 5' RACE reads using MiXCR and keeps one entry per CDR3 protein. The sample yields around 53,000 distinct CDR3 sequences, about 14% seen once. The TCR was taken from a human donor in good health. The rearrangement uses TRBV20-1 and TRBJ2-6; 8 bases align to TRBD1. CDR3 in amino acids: CSARLPGQVLSGANVLTF. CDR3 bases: TGCAGTGCTAGGCTACCGGGACAGGTCCTCTCTGGGGCCAACGTCCTGACTTTC.